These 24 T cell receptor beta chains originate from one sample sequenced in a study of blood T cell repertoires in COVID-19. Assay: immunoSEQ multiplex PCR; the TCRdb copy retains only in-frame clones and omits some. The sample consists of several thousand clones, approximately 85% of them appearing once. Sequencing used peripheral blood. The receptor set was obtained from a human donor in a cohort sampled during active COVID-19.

As DNA, the CDR3 is TGTGCCAGCAGCTTTCTTGTGGGGGCTGGGTACGAGCAGTACTTC. Translation gives CASSFLVGAGYEQYF. The chain links TRBV11-2 to TRBJ2-7; tentatively, D is TRBD1 (6 bases). Germline assignment: CDR1 SGHAT and CDR2 FQNNGV. Between the trimmed V and J ends, which lost 3 bases and 4 bases, there was a span of 16 bases. CDR3 size: 15 residues. The full variable domain, its missing parts supplied by reference TRBV11-2 and TRBJ2-7, is EAGVAQSPRYKIIEKRQSVAFWCNPISGHATLYWYQQILGQGPKLLIQFQNNGVVDDSQLPKDRFSAERLKGVDSTLKIQPAKLEDSAVYLCASSFLVGAGYEQYFGPGTRLTVT.

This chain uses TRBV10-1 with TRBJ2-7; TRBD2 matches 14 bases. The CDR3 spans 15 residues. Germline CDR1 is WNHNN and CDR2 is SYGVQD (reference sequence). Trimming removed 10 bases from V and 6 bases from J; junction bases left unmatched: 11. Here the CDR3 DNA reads TGCGCCACCCCTGGACTAGCGGGAGGTCAGGGCGAGCAGTACTTC. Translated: CATPGLAGGQGEQYF.

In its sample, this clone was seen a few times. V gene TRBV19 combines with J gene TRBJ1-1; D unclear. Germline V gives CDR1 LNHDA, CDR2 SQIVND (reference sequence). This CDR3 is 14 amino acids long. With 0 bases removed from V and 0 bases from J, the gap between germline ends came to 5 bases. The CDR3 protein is CASSIDTVNTEAFF. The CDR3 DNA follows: TGTGCCAGTAGTATAGATACGGTGAACACTGAAGCTTTCTTT.

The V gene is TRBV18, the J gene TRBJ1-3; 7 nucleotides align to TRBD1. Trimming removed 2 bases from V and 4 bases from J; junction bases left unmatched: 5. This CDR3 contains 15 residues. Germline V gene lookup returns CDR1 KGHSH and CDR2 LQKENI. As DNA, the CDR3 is TGTGCCAGCTCACCAGAGACAGGGCCGGGAAACACCATATATTTT. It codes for CASSPETGPGNTIYF.

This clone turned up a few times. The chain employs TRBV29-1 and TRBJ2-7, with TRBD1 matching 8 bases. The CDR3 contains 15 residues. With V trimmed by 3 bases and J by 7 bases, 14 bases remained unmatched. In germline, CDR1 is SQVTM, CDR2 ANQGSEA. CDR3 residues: CSVDGTGTGLWEQYF. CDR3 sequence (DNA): TGCAGCGTTGACGGTACCGGGACAGGTCTTTGGGAGCAGTACTTC.

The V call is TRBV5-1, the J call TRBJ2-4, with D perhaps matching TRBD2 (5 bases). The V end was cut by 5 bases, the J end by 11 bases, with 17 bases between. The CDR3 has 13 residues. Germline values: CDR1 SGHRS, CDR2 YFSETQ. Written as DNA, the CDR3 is TGCGCCAGCAGTTTCGGGGTCGAGGAAGTTCAGTACTTC. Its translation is CASSFGVEEVQYF.

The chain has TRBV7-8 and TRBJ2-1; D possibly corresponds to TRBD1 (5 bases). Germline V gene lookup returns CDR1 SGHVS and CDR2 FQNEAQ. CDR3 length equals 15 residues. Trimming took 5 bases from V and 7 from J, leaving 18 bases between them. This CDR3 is CASSPDRALGNEQFF. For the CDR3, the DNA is TGTGCCAGCAGCCCTGACAGAGCCTTAGGGAATGAGCAGTTCTTC.

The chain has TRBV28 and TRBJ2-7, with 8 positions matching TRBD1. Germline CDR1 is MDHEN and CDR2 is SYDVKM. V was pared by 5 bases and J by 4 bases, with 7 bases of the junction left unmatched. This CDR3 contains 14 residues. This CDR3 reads CASSAQGAGYEQYF. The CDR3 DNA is TGTGCCAGCAGTGCCCAGGGGGCGGGTTACGAGCAGTACTTC.

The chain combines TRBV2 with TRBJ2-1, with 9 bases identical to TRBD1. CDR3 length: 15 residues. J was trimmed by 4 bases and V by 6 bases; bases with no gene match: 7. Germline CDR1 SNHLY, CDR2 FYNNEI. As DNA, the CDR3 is TGTGCCAGCAGCGCCACAGGGGGCGGATACAATGAGCAGTTCTTC. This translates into CASSATGGGYNEQFF.

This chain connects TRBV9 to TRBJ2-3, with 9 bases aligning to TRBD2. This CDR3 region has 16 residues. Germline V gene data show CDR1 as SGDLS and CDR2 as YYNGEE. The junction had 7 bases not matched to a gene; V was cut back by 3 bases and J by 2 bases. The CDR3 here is CASSGQRGAYTDTQYF. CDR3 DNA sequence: TGTGCCAGCAGCGGCCAGCGGGGGGCCTACACAGATACGCAGTATTTT. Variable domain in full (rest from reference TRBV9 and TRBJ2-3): DSGVTQTPKHLITATGQRVTLRCSPRSGDLSVYWYQQSLDQGLQFLIQYYNGEERAKGNILERFSAQQFPDLHSELNLSSLELGDSALYFCASSGQRGAYTDTQYFGPGTRLTVL.

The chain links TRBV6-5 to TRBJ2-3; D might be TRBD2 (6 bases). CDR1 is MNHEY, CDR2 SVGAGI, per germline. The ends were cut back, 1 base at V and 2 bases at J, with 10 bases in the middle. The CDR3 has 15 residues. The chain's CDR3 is CASSYYGGSTDTQYF. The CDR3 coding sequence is TGTGCCAGCAGTTACTACGGGGGTTCCACAGATACGCAGTATTTT.

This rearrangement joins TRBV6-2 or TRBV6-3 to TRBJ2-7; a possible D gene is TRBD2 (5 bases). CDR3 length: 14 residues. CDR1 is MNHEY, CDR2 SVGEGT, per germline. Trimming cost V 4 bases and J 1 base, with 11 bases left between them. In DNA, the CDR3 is TGTGCCAGCAGTTCTAGGACGGGATCCTACGAGCAGTACTTC. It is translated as CASSSRTGSYEQYF.

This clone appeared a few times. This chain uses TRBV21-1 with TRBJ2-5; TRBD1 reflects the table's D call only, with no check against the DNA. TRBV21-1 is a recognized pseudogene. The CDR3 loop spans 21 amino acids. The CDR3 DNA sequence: TGTGCCAGCAGCAAATGGCCTTGGGAAAGGAGGGGGCGAGTAATATTGGAGACCCAGTACTTC. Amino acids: CASSKWPWERRGRVILETQYF.

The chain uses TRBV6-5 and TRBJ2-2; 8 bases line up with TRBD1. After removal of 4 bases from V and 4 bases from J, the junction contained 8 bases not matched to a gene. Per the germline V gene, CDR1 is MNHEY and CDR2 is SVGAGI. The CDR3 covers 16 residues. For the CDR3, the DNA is TGTGCCAGCAGTTGGCAGGGGGCGCGGGGCACCGGGGAGCTGTTTTTT. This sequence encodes CASSWQGARGTGELFF.

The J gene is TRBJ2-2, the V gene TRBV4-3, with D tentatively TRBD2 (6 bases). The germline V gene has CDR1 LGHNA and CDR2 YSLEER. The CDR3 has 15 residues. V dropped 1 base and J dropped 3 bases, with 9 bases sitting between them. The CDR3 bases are TGCGCCAGCAGCCAAGGGGGGGAGGACACCGGGGAGCTGTTTTTT. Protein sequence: CASSQGGEDTGELFF.

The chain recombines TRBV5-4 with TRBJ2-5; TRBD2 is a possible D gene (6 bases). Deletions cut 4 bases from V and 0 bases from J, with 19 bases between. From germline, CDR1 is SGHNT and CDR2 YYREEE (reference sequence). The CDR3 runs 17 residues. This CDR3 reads CASSPRAGPRDQETQYF. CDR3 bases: TGTGCCAGCAGCCCTAGGGCGGGACCGCGGGACCAAGAGACCCAGTACTTC.

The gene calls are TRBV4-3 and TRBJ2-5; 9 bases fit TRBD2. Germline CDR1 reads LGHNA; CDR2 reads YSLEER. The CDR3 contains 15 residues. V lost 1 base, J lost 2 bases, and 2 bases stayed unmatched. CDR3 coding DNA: TGCGCCAGCAGCCAAGTTACTAGCGGGCAAGAGACCCAGTACTTC. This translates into CASSQVTSGQETQYF.

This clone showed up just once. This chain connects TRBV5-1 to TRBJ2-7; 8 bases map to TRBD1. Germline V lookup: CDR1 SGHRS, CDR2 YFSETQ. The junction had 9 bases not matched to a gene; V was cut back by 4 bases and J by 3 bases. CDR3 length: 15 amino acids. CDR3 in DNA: TGCGCCAGCAGCCGTAGTACAGGGGGGATCTACGAGCAGTACTTC. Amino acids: CASSRSTGGIYEQYF.

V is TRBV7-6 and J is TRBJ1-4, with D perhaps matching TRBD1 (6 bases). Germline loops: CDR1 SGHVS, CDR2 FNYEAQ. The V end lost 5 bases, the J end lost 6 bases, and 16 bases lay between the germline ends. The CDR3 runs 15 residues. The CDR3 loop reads CASSLTGAVDEKLFF. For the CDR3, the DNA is TGTGCCAGCAGCCTGACAGGAGCAGTCGATGAAAAACTGTTTTTT.

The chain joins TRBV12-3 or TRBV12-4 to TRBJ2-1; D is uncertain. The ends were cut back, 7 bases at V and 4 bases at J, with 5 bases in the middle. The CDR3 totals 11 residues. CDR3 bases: TGTGCCAGCACCCGTTACAATGAGCAGTTCTTC. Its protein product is CASTRYNEQFF.

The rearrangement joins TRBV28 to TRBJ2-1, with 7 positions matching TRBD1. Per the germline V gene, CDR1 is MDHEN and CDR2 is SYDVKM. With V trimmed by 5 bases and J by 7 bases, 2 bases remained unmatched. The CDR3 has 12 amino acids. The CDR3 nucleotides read TGTGCCAGCAGTCCGACAGGGAATGAGCAGTTCTTC. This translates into CASSPTGNEQFF.

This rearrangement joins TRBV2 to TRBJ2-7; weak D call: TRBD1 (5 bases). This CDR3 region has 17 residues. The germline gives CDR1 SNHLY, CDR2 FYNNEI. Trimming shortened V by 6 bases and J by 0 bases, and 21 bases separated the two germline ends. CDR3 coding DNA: TGTGCCAGCAGCCCAGAAGGGGCATCAAGGGCCTCCTACGAGCAGTACTTC. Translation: CASSPEGASRASYEQYF.

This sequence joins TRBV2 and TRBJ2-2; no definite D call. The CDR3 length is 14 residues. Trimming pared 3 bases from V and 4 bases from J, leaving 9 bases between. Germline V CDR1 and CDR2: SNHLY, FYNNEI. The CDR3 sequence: CASSEQRGTGELFF. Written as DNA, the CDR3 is TGTGCCAGCAGTGAGCAGCGAGGCACCGGGGAGCTGTTTTTT.

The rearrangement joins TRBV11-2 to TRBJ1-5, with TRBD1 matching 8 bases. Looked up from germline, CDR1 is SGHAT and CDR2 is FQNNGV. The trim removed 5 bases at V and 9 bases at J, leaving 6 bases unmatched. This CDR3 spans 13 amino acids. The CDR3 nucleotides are TGTGCCAGCAGCGCCGGAACAGGGGGGCCCCAGCATTTT. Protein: CASSAGTGGPQHF.